These 29 T cell receptor beta chains originate from one sample sequenced in a study of CD8 T cells in Susac syndrome. Random hexamers primed reverse transcription of about 0.45 to 1 ug RNA. MiXCR was run by TCRdb on the immunoSEQ multiplex PCR reads, yielding one entry per CDR3 protein. The profile shows about 300,000 distinct CDR3 sequences, 65% to 90% of them singletons. The sequencing sample was made of CD8+ T cells from PBMCs. The receptors derive from a human donor with multiple sclerosis.

The chain uses TRBV11-3 and TRBJ1-2, with D possibly TRBD1 on 6 matching bases. V lost 0 bases and J 5 bases, leaving 7 bases between the germline ends. The germline CDR1 and CDR2 sequences are SGHNT and YENEEA. This CDR3 contains 13 residues. Written as DNA, the CDR3 is TGTGCCAGCAGCTTAGAAGGGGGATATGGCTACACCTTC. It translates to CASSLEGGYGYTF.

The chain couples TRBV4-1 to TRBJ2-2; 9 nucleotides match TRBD2. CDR3 length: 18 residues. V lost 0 bases, J lost 1 base, and 6 bases stayed unmatched. Germline CDR1 and CDR2: MGHRA and YSYEKL. This chain's CDR3 is CASSQEGAGGLNTGELFF. The CDR3 DNA follows: TGCGCCAGCAGCCAAGAAGGGGCGGGAGGGCTGAACACCGGGGAGCTGTTTTTT.

The chain is built from TRBV25-1 and TRBJ2-1, with D perhaps being TRBD1 or TRBD2 (5 bases each). Trimming pared 7 bases from V and 1 base from J, leaving 8 bases between. The V gene's germline CDR1 is MGHDK and CDR2 SYGVNS. There are 13 residues in the CDR3. Here the CDR3 DNA reads TGTGCCAGCAACGAGGGGTCCTACAATGAGCAGTTCTTC. It translates to CASNEGSYNEQFF. The whole variable domain, remainder taken from reference TRBV25-1 and TRBJ2-1, is EADIYQTPRYLVIGTGKKITLECSQTMGHDKMYWYQQDPGMELHLIHYSYGVNSTEKGDLSSESTVSRIRTEHFPLTLESARPSHTSQYLCASNEGSYNEQFFGPGTRLTVL.

CDR3 coding DNA: TGTGCCAGCAGCAAAAACAGGGGGTTTGAGAATTTCTCCTATAATGAGCAGTTCTTC. It yields the protein CASSKNRGFENFSYNEQFF. The chain uses TRBV21-1 and TRBJ2-1; TRBD1, the table's D call, was not compared with the DNA. TRBV21-1 is deemed a pseudogene. The CDR3 is 19 amino acids.

This clonotype has just one count. V gene TRBV7-9 combines with J gene TRBJ2-5; D may be TRBD2 (6 bases). Looked up from germline, CDR1 is SEHNR and CDR2 is FQNEAQ (reference sequence). The CDR3 is made up of 15 amino acids. Trimming took off 0 bases at V and 1 base at J, with 9 bases between the two ends. The DNA of the CDR3 is TGTGCCAGCAGCTTAGCGATGGGACTCCAAGAGACCCAGTACTTC. As protein: CASSLAMGLQETQYF.

The rearrangement links TRBV6-5 to TRBJ2-3, with D hard to call. The CDR3 runs to 11 residues. The germline V gene has CDR1 MNHEY and CDR2 SVGAGI. The V gene lost 0 bases and the J gene lost 5 bases, with 0 bases spanning the gap. CDR3 coding DNA: TGTGCCAGCAGTTACTCAGATACGCAGTATTTT. Its translation is CASSYSDTQYF.

The CDR3 reads CASSLNSWYYEQFF. The DNA of the CDR3 is TGCGCCAGCAGCCTCAACAGCTGGTATTACGAGCAGTTCTTC. The V and J genes are TRBV4-3 and TRBJ2-1; D uncertain. CDR3 length: 14 residues. The V and J ends lost 4 bases and 10 bases respectively, with 17 bases between them. Looked up from germline, CDR1 is LGHNA and CDR2 is YSLEER.

V usage is TRBV29-1 and J usage is TRBJ2-2, with 7 nucleotides matching TRBD1. Per germline, CDR1 SQVTM and CDR2 ANQGSEA. The CDR3 contains 14 residues. Germline trimming cut 4 bases from V and 0 bases from J; bases unmatched to any gene: 2. The CDR3 nucleotides read TGCAGCGTTGGGCAGGGGGCGAACACCGGGGAGCTGTTTTTT. Amino acids: CSVGQGANTGELFF.

The chain uses TRBV27 and TRBJ1-5, with D unresolved. This CDR3 region has 15 residues. Per the germline V gene, CDR1 is MNHEY and CDR2 is SMNVEV (reference sequence). V lost 3 bases and J lost 2, with 11 bases in between. This CDR3 is CASSFNGGGNQPQHF. The CDR3, as DNA: TGTGCCAGCAGTTTTAACGGAGGAGGCAATCAGCCCCAGCATTTT.

The chain combines TRBV6-5 with TRBJ2-5; maybe TRBD2 (6 bases). Per the germline V gene, CDR1 is MNHEY and CDR2 is SVGAGI. This CDR3 is built from 14 residues. V gave up 2 bases and J gave up 4 bases, with 11 bases separating them. The CDR3 protein is CASSYGGSGETQYF. In DNA, the CDR3 is TGTGCCAGCAGTTACGGGGGGTCAGGAGAGACCCAGTACTTC.

This clonotype showed up just once. The chain couples TRBV4-3 to TRBJ1-2; D unclear. V was shortened by 0 bases and J by 6 bases, with 11 bases between the two germline ends. The CDR3 covers 14 residues. Germline values: CDR1 LGHNA, CDR2 YSLEER. The CDR3 sequence is CASSQDRTANGYTF. The CDR3 DNA follows: TGCGCCAGCAGCCAAGATAGGACCGCTAATGGCTACACCTTC.

The genes are TRBV6-5 and TRBJ1-4; TRBD1 matches 8 bases. The germline gives CDR1 MNHEY, CDR2 SVGAGI. V shed 9 bases and J 0 bases; nucleotides not matched to a gene: 6. The CDR3 runs to 15 residues. CDR3 DNA sequence: TGTGCCAGTGCGGACAGGGATGCAACTAATGAAAAACTGTTTTTT. This sequence encodes CASADRDATNEKLFF.

This rearrangement joins TRBV28 to TRBJ1-1, with TRBD1 matching 7 bases. The CDR3 sequence is 14 residues long. CDR1 and CDR2 from the germline V gene are MDHEN and SYDVKM. The V and J ends lost 5 bases and 6 bases, in that order; junction bases with no gene match: 9. In nucleotides, the CDR3 is TGTGCCAGCAGTCGACAGGGTAGTACGGCTGAAGCTTTCTTT. Encoded protein: CASSRQGSTAEAFF.

The chain links TRBV27 to TRBJ2-7, with D possibly TRBD1 on 6 matching bases. Between the trimmed V and J ends, which lost 2 bases and 2 bases, there was a span of 19 bases. Germline V gene sequence: CDR1 MNHEY, CDR2 SMNVEV (reference sequence). The CDR3 consists of 17 residues. Here the CDR3 reads CASSLPSMTGYAYEQYF. CDR3 coding DNA: TGTGCCAGCAGTTTACCATCGATGACAGGCTACGCCTACGAGCAGTACTTC.

This rearrangement joins TRBV4-1 to TRBJ2-7; D not certain. Trimming left V 0 bases short and J 0 bases short, with 6 bases between. The CDR3 runs 14 residues. Germline CDR1 and CDR2: MGHRA and YSYEKL. CDR3 sequence (DNA): TGCGCCAGCAGCCAAGAGAGGTCCTCCTACGAGCAGTACTTC. Protein: CASSQERSSYEQYF.

For the CDR3, the DNA is TGTGCCAGCAGTGGGCTAGCGGGGGTAAACAATGAGCAGTTCTTC. This codes for CASSGLAGVNNEQFF. The rearrangement uses TRBV2 and TRBJ2-1; 10 positions match TRBD2. CDR1 and CDR2 (germline): SNHLY, FYNNEI. CDR3 length equals 15 residues. Germline trimming cut 4 bases from V and 5 bases from J; bases unmatched to any gene: 5. The variable domain in full, with the rest retrieved from reference TRBV2 and TRBJ2-1, is EPEVTQTPSHQVTQMGQEVILRCVPISNHLYFYWYRQILGQKVEFLVSFYNNEISEKSEIFDDQFSVERPDGSNFTLKIRSTKLEDSAMYFCASSGLAGVNNEQFFGPGTRLTVL.

The J gene is TRBJ2-7, the V gene TRBV19; tentatively, D is TRBD1 or TRBD2 (5 bases each). This CDR3 is built from 14 residues. Germline values: CDR1 LNHDA, CDR2 SQIVND (reference sequence). Trimming removed 6 bases at V and 2 bases at J, with 14 bases between. The chain's CDR3 is CASSAGTLAYEQYF. DNA for the CDR3: TGTGCCAGTAGCGCCGGGACGCTAGCCTACGAGCAGTACTTC.

This chain connects TRBV29-1 to TRBJ2-3; tentative D call: TRBD2 (5 bases). The germline V gene has CDR1 SQVTM and CDR2 ANQGSEA. The CDR3 covers 16 residues. V lost 0 bases to trimming and J lost 4 bases, with 17 bases between them. The CDR3 sequence is CSVEEPGVGIADTQYF. The CDR3 nucleotides read TGCAGCGTTGAAGAGCCCGGGGTAGGGATCGCAGATACGCAGTATTTT.

The J gene is TRBJ1-5, the V gene TRBV20-1; 12 bases line up with TRBD1. Germline V gene data show CDR1 as DFQATT and CDR2 as SNEGSKA (reference sequence). V shed 4 bases, J shed 2 bases, and the junction held 6 bases outside the gene matches. This CDR3 is built from 16 residues. The CDR3 sequence is CSATGTGGVGNQPQHF. CDR3 sequence (DNA): TGCAGTGCTACCGGGACAGGGGGCGTGGGCAATCAGCCCCAGCATTTT.

The CDR3 sequence: CASSLGESIRLYNEQFF. The DNA of the CDR3 is TGTGCCAGCAGTTTAGGGGAGTCAATTAGACTTTACAATGAGCAGTTCTTC. The chain links TRBV28 to TRBJ2-1; perhaps TRBD2 as D (5 bases). CDR1 MDHEN and CDR2 SYDVKM come from the germline V gene. Trimming left V 2 bases short and J 4 bases short, with 18 bases between. The CDR3 runs to 17 residues.

This clonotype was seen just once. The chain combines TRBV19 with TRBJ2-7, with 9 nucleotides matching TRBD2. CDR1 is LNHDA and CDR2 is SQIVND in the germline V gene (reference sequence). CDR3 length: 17 amino acids. The V and J ends lost 4 bases and 1 base, in that order; junction bases with no gene match: 11. Written as DNA, the CDR3 is TGTGCCAGTAGTACCGCCCCTCGACTAGCGGAGTCCTACGAGCAGTACTTC. Amino acids: CASSTAPRLAESYEQYF.

CDR3 sequence: CASSQFPYAGNTIYF. DNA for the CDR3: TGCGCCAGCAGTCAATTCCCCTATGCCGGAAACACCATATATTTT. The chain carries TRBV23-1 and TRBJ1-3; D remains unclear. TRBV23-1 is classed as an ORF, of uncertain function. V was shortened by 1 base and J by 4 bases, with 11 bases between the two germline ends. The CDR3 loop spans 15 amino acids.

V and J are TRBV15 and TRBJ1-3; unclear D gene. Per germline, CDR1 LNHNV and CDR2 YYDKDF (reference sequence). This CDR3 has 15 amino acids. V was clipped by 0 bases and J by 0 bases, with 6 bases between them. Here the CDR3 DNA reads TGTGCCACCAGCAGAGATCGGGGCTCTGGAAACACCATATATTTT. It codes for CATSRDRGSGNTIYF.

This chain links TRBV9 with TRBJ2-5, with unresolved D. CDR3 length: 13 amino acids. V shed 0 bases and J shed 2 bases, with 5 bases lying between them. The germline CDR1 and CDR2 sequences are SGDLS and YYNGEE. Here the CDR3 DNA reads TGTGCCAGCAGCGTAGACTTTCAAGAGACCCAGTACTTC. Its translation: CASSVDFQETQYF.

This chain links TRBV4-3 with TRBJ1-2; D might be TRBD1 (5 bases). The CDR3 is 15 residues long. Germline V gene data show CDR1 as LGHNA and CDR2 as YSLEER. Trimming cost V 2 bases and J 4 bases, with 14 bases left between them. CDR3 sequence (DNA): TGCGCCAGCAGCCAATACACCGGGACGGCCTATGGCTACACCTTC. The encoded protein is CASSQYTGTAYGYTF.

V gene TRBV29-1 combines with J gene TRBJ2-1; D gene unclear. The CDR3 runs 12 residues. The germline V and J ends were trimmed by 2 bases and 4 bases, with 6 bases remaining between them. Germline V gene sequence: CDR1 SQVTM, CDR2 ANQGSEA. CDR3 DNA: TGCAGCGTTGAACCCGAATACAATGAGCAGTTCTTC. As protein: CSVEPEYNEQFF.

This chain uses TRBV9 with TRBJ2-2, with D perhaps TRBD2 (7 bases). V lost 4 bases and J 4 bases, leaving 20 bases between the germline ends. Germline CDR1 SGDLS, CDR2 YYNGEE. The CDR3 spans 17 residues. In DNA, the CDR3 is TGTGCCAGCAGCATACCCAGGGGCGGGAGTTCCACCGGGGAGCTGTTTTTT. Translation: CASSIPRGGSSTGELFF.

The genes are TRBV6-2 or TRBV6-3 and TRBJ2-3, with 9 bases fitting TRBD2. The junction had 8 bases not matched to a gene; V was cut back by 3 bases and J by 4 bases. This CDR3 spans 16 amino acids. Germline V gives CDR1 MNHEY, CDR2 SVGEGT. The CDR3 sequence is CASSYSKREAADTQYF. CDR3 coding DNA: TGTGCCAGCAGTTATTCGAAGCGGGAGGCCGCAGATACGCAGTATTTT.

There are a few counts of this clonotype. The chain recombines TRBV5-1 with TRBJ2-7; 10 bases line up with TRBD2. The CDR3 loop spans 15 amino acids. Per germline, CDR1 SGHRS and CDR2 YFSETQ. J gave up 3 bases and V 4 bases, and 7 bases lay outside the gene matches. The CDR3 DNA sequence: TGCGCCAGCAGCCCTTCACTAGCGGGGTTCTACGAGCAGTACTTC. Translated: CASSPSLAGFYEQYF.